The 8 T cell receptor beta chains below all came from one sample that was sequenced in a study of blood T cell repertoires in COVID-19 (dated by TCRdb to the early 2020s). Library creation used the immunoSEQ multiplex PCR assay. TCRdb's version of the immuneACCESS table is confined to in-frame rearrangements and falls short of the full clone set. An unresolved V gene accounts for under half of the shortfall where checked; the remainder is of unknown origin. This sample comprises roughly 97,000 clones, around 90% of them detected only once. The top ten hold 5.1% of the sample. Sequences were obtained from peripheral blood. These receptors all come from a human donor in a cohort sampled during active COVID-19.

The rearrangement links TRBV28 to TRBJ1-2; unclear D gene. Germline CDR1 MDHEN, CDR2 SYDVKM. The CDR3 runs 14 residues. V dropped 7 bases and J dropped 2 bases, with 14 bases sitting between them. CDR3 protein: CASTKRGMNYGYTF. CDR3 bases: TGTGCCAGCACAAAGAGAGGTATGAACTATGGCTACACCTTC.

This clone was counted only a few times. The chain recombines TRBV7-2 with TRBJ2-5; no reliable D call. The V end lost 5 bases, the J end lost 2 bases, and 6 bases lay between the germline ends. Germline V gene sequence: CDR1 SGHTA, CDR2 FQGNSA. The CDR3 totals 12 residues. DNA of the CDR3: TGTGCCAGCAGCCAGATTCAAGAGACCCAGTACTTC. It codes for CASSQIQETQYF.

The CDR3, as DNA: TGTGCCAGCACCCTGGGAAAGGGGTTAGCTAATGAAAAACTGTTTTTT. This encodes CASTLGKGLANEKLFF. The chain couples TRBV7-9 to TRBJ1-4, with D possibly being TRBD1 (5 bases). The V and J ends lost 7 bases and 3 bases respectively, with 18 bases between them. Germline V CDR1 and CDR2: SEHNR, FQNEAQ (reference sequence). This CDR3 region has 16 residues.

This clone was observed a few times. The rearrangement joins TRBV13 to TRBJ2-7; D is unclear. The CDR3 covers 12 residues. The germline gives CDR1 PRHDT, CDR2 FYEKMQ (reference sequence). V was clipped by 2 bases and J by 4 bases, with 6 bases between them. CDR3 nucleotides: TGTGCCAGCAGCTTAAGAGTGTACGAGCAGTACTTC. This translates into CASSLRVYEQYF.

The chain is built from TRBV3-1 (or the pseudogene TRBV3-2) and TRBJ1-4; D may be TRBD1 (6 bases). This CDR3 has 17 residues. V was cut by 5 bases and J by 3 bases, with 19 bases left in between. Germline V gives CDR1 LGHDT, CDR2 YNNKEL (reference sequence). The CDR3 region has the DNA TGTGCCAGCAGCGGTAAGCCAGGGGTTCGGTCTAATGAAAAACTGTTTTTT. The encoded protein is CASSGKPGVRSNEKLFF.

V and J are TRBV27 and TRBJ1-6; 10 bases line up with TRBD1. Germline assignment: CDR1 MNHEY and CDR2 SMNVEV (reference sequence). The CDR3 extends over 15 amino acids. The trim removed 3 bases at V and 9 bases at J, leaving 5 bases unmatched. Here the CDR3 DNA reads TGTGCCAGCAGTTTGGGGACAGGGGCGGGTTCACCCCTCCACTTT. Translating gives CASSLGTGAGSPLHF.

The chain links TRBV9 to TRBJ2-2, with D perhaps TRBD1 (5 bases). V was pared by 4 bases and J by 2 bases, with 12 bases between. The CDR3 contains 15 residues. Germline CDR1 reads SGDLS; CDR2 reads YYNGEE. DNA of the CDR3: TGTGCCAGCAGCCCCTGGGGCGAAAACACCGGGGAGCTGTTTTTT. This codes for CASSPWGENTGELFF. The full variable domain, rest sourced from reference TRBV9 and TRBJ2-2, is DSGVTQTPKHLITATGQRVTLRCSPRSGDLSVYWYQQSLDQGLQFLIQYYNGEERAKGNILERFSAQQFPDLHSELNLSSLELGDSALYFCASSPWGENTGELFFGEGSRLTVL.

The rearrangement joins TRBV2 to TRBJ1-2; D is undetermined. V shed 4 bases and J shed 8 bases, with 14 bases lying between them. The CDR3 sequence is 13 residues long. Looked up from germline, CDR1 is SNHLY and CDR2 is FYNNEI. This chain's CDR3 is CASSGETGLGYTF. DNA for the CDR3: TGTGCCAGCAGTGGTGAGACCGGACTAGGCTACACCTTC.